This T cell receptor beta chain was recorded in a study of T cell changes during pregnancy in multiple sclerosis. The CDR3 is 15 amino acids. The germline V and J ends were trimmed by 6 bases and 4 bases, with 18 bases remaining between them. From germline, CDR1 is SNHLY and CDR2 FYNNEI. This clone came up a few times. Clones were sequenced by immunoSEQ multiplex PCR, and TCRdb holds only the in-frame ones, with some missing. This sample carries tens of thousands of clones, approximately 90% of them seen once, and the ten largest clones take around 0.64%. The material was CD4+ T cells from peripheral blood mononuclear cells, obtained before pregnancy. This TCR came from a female donor with multiple sclerosis, enrolled in a pregnancy study. The chain couples TRBV2 to TRBJ1-2; D unclear. The CDR3 is CASSPSALTPYGYTF. The CDR3 DNA is TGTGCCAGCAGCCCGTCGGCACTAACACCCTATGGCTACACCTTC.